One and the same sample provided the 26 T cell receptor beta chains below, sequenced in a study of T cell clonality in common variable immunodeficiency. The assay was immunoSEQ multiplex PCR, and TCRdb's table has in-frame clones only and misses some. The sample offers about 32,000 clones and no singletons, the top ten holding 3.5% to 5.5%. The sequencing sample was made of peripheral blood mononuclear cells. The receptor set was obtained from a person aged 18 to 75 in good health.

This clone appeared many times. Partial CDR3 DNA: TGTGCCAGCAGTGGGGCAGGAACCACTAATCAGCCC. This encodes CASSGAGTTNQP. The whole CDR3 sequence is CASSGAGTTNQPQHF. This chain joins TRBV2 and TRBJ1-5; D gene ambiguous. The sequenced fragment ends 3 residues before the CDR3 boundary, so the rest is inferred from the germline J gene. The CDR3 totals 15 residues. V lost 4 bases to trimming and J lost 4 bases, with 14 bases between them. CDR1 is SNHLY and CDR2 is FYNNEI in the germline V gene.

This clone was seen at least ten times. The read is 3 residues too short to cover the CDR3 end, so that end is filled in from the germline J gene. The chain uses TRBV18 and TRBJ2-3; TRBD2 aligns across 13 bases. The CDR3 sequence is 16 residues long. Trimming at V came to 3 bases and at J to 2 bases, leaving 2 bases not matched to a gene. In germline, CDR1 is KGHSH, CDR2 LQKENI. CDR3 bases read: TGTGCCAGCTCACCGGGACTAGCGGGAACCACAGATACG. It codes for CASSPGLAGTTDT. The entire CDR3 is CASSPGLAGTTDTQYF.

This clone was observed at least ten times. The CDR3 extends 3 residues past the end of the read, so its final part is completed from the germline J gene. The chain joins TRBV29-1 to TRBJ1-1; no definite D call. The CDR3 contains 13 residues. V was pared by 5 bases and J by 3 bases, with 13 bases between. Germline V gene lookup returns CDR1 SQVTM and CDR2 ANQGSEA. The CDR3 is CSVTLAADTEAFF. The sequenced part of the CDR3 DNA is TGCAGCGTTACACTTGCTGCGGACACTGAA.

This clone showed up many times. Sequencing ends 3 residues short of the CDR3 end; the germline J gene provides the rest. The rearrangement links TRBV20-1 to TRBJ2-3; the D gene is possibly TRBD2 (6 bases). In germline, CDR1 is DFQATT, CDR2 SNEGSKA (reference sequence). This CDR3 is built from 14 residues. Deletions cut 1 base from V and 2 bases from J, with 10 bases between. The CDR3 bases that were read are TGCAGTGCTAGAGCGCTAGCGACCACAGATACG. Protein: CSARALATTDT. The complete CDR3 protein is CSARALATTDTQYF.

In its sample, this clone was seen many times. The CDR3 extends 3 residues past the end of the read, so its final part is completed from the germline J gene. The J gene is TRBJ1-5, the V gene TRBV29-1; D gene ambiguous. V was trimmed by 6 bases and J by 5 bases, leaving 14 bases between them. CDR3 length equals 13 residues. Germline-derived CDR1 and CDR2 are SQVTM and ANQGSEA. The part of the CDR3 DNA that was read is TGCAGCGTGACACCGGGGAATCATCAGCCC. Encoded protein: CSVTPGNHQP. The whole CDR3 protein reads CSVTPGNHQPQHF.

The table lists this clone with many counts. Read coverage stops 3 residues before the CDR3 terminus; the germline J gene supplies the remainder. This chain links TRBV19 with TRBJ2-1; the D gene is possibly TRBD2 (6 bases). V lost 4 bases, J lost 6 bases, and 10 bases lay in between. Germline V gene sequence: CDR1 LNHDA, CDR2 SQIVND (reference sequence). This CDR3 has 13 amino acids. CDR3 residues: CASSTRTINEQFF. The DNA read from the CDR3 is TGTGCCAGTAGTACCCGGACTATCAATGAG.

This clone has ten or more counts. The CDR3 end falls 3 residues outside the read, so it is completed with the germline J gene. The chain has TRBV7-3 and TRBJ1-5; the D gene is possibly TRBD1 (5 bases). V was cut by 4 bases and J by 3 bases, with 13 bases left in between. Germline values: CDR1 SGHTA, CDR2 FQGTGA. The CDR3 length is 15 residues. The CDR3 is CASSSPRGNNQPQHF. Incomplete CDR3 DNA: TGTGCCAGCAGCTCCCCCCGGGGGAACAATCAGCCC. Supplemented by reference TRBV7-3 and TRBJ1-5, the full variable domain reads GAGVSQTPSNKVTEKGKYVELRCDPISGHTALYWYRQSLGQGPEFLIYFQGTGAADDSGLPNDRFFAVRPEGSVSTLKIQRTERGDSAVYLCASSSPRGNNQPQHFGDGTRLSIL.

This clone was seen only a few times. The CDR3 end lies 3 residues beyond the end of the read and is filled in from the germline J gene. The gene calls are TRBV7-9 and TRBJ1-4, with D tentatively TRBD1 (5 bases). The ends were cut back, 5 bases at V and 8 bases at J, with 12 bases in the middle. This CDR3 spans 13 amino acids. The germline V gene encodes CDR1 SEHNR and CDR2 FQNEAQ (reference sequence). CDR3 loop: CASSHPGDEKLFF. The part of the CDR3 DNA that was read is TGTGCCAGCAGCCATCCGGGGGACGAAAAA.

This clone came up many times. The read gets to within 3 residues of the CDR3 end, and the germline J gene fills in the rest. This sequence joins TRBV6-2 or TRBV6-3 and TRBJ2-1; 7 nucleotides line up with TRBD1. The trim removed 7 bases at V and 6 bases at J, leaving 6 bases unmatched. The length of the CDR3 is 13 residues. Looked up from germline, CDR1 is MNHEY and CDR2 is SVGEGT. The covered CDR3 bases are TGTGCCAGCACAGTGACAGGGACCAATGAG. It encodes CASTVTGTNE. The whole CDR3 region reads CASTVTGTNEQFF.

This clone came up many times. The DNA ends 3 residues before the CDR3 does, and the rest of the CDR3 is filled in from the germline J gene. This sequence joins TRBV19 and TRBJ2-7; 8 positions agree with TRBD1. CDR1 and CDR2 from the germline V gene are LNHDA and SQIVND (reference sequence). The CDR3 totals 15 residues. V shed 3 bases and J 5 bases; nucleotides not matched to a gene: 9. CDR3 DNA (partial): TGTGCCAGTAGTATCTTAGGGCAGGGGGCGGACGAG. This codes for CASSILGQGADE. The entire CDR3 protein is CASSILGQGADEQYF.

The sample holds many counts of this clone. Coverage ceases 3 residues before the CDR3 finishes, and the germline J gene fills in the end. The J gene is TRBJ2-7, the V gene TRBV18, with 7 bases fitting TRBD1. J was trimmed by 3 bases and V by 4 bases; bases with no gene match: 3. Germline CDR1 is KGHSH and CDR2 is LQKENI. CDR3 size: 13 residues. The covered CDR3 bases are TGTGCCAGCTCACGAGGACAGGACTACGAG. This encodes CASSRGQDYE. The CDR3 reads in full as CASSRGQDYEQYF.

This clone was seen at least ten times. Read coverage stops 3 residues before the CDR3 terminus; the germline J gene supplies the remainder. The chain is built from TRBV5-1 and TRBJ2-7; D is perhaps TRBD2 (5 bases). V gave up 0 bases and J gave up 4 bases, with 17 bases separating them. The CDR3 sequence is 16 residues long. CDR1 and CDR2 (germline): SGHRS, YFSETQ. The chain's CDR3 is CASSLGLILEGYEQYF. Incomplete CDR3 DNA: TGCGCCAGCAGCTTGGGCCTAATCCTCGAGGGTTACGAG.

This clone has ten or more counts. Read sequence stops 3 residues before the CDR3 end, and the germline J gene provides the missing end. The chain employs TRBV13 and TRBJ2-1; a possible D gene is TRBD2 (5 bases). V was shortened by 5 bases and J by 5 bases, with 10 bases between the two germline ends. The CDR3 is made up of 13 amino acids. In germline, CDR1 is PRHDT, CDR2 FYEKMQ (reference sequence). The CDR3 spells CASSDGLNNEQFF. CDR3 bases read: TGTGCCAGCAGCGACGGACTTAACAATGAG.

This clone was found a few times. The sequenced fragment ends 3 residues before the CDR3 boundary, so the rest is inferred from the germline J gene. The chain joins TRBV11-1 to TRBJ2-5; D might be TRBD1 (5 bases). The CDR3 has 13 amino acids. Looked up from germline, CDR1 is SGHAT and CDR2 is FQDESV (reference sequence). V was cut by 3 bases and J by 4 bases, with 9 bases left in between. The part of the CDR3 DNA that was read is TGTGCCAGCAGCTTTACCAGGGTAGAGACC. This encodes CASSFTRVET. The whole CDR3 protein is CASSFTRVETQYF.

This clone was detected ten times or more. Coverage ceases 3 residues before the CDR3 finishes, and the germline J gene fills in the end. The rearrangement links TRBV5-6 to TRBJ1-2; no clear D gene. This CDR3 has 11 amino acids. Germline values: CDR1 SGHDT, CDR2 YYEEEE. Between the trimmed V and J ends, which lost 4 bases and 2 bases, there was a span of 3 bases. The covered CDR3 bases are TGTGCCAGCAGCCTGAACTATGGC. Translating gives CASSLNYG. The entire CDR3 reads CASSLNYGYTF. The complete variable domain, with remaining parts taken from reference TRBV5-6 and TRBJ1-2, reads DAGVTQSPTHLIKTRGQQVTLRCSPKSGHDTVSWYQQALGQGPQFIFQYYEEEERQRGNFPDRFSGHQFPNYSSELNVNALLLGDSALYLCASSLNYGYTFGSGTRLTVV.

This clone was seen ten or more times. The sequence runs out 3 residues before the end of the CDR3; the remainder is reconstructed from the germline J gene. Other DNA sequences of this sample code for an identical CDR3. The chain combines TRBV18 with TRBJ1-3; tentative D call: TRBD1 (5 bases). Germline V gene data show CDR1 as KGHSH and CDR2 as LQKENI. V lost 3 bases and J 5 bases, leaving 11 bases between the germline ends. The CDR3 has 14 residues. CDR3 residues: CASSPSRERNTIYF. The CDR3 DNA, read in part, is TGTGCCAGCTCACCCTCCAGGGAAAGAAACACC.

Many counts were recorded for this clone. The CDR3 is cut off 3 residues early in the read; its end comes from the germline J gene. V gene TRBV5-5 combines with J gene TRBJ2-7, with TRBD1 matching over 7 bases. This CDR3 spans 14 amino acids. Per germline, CDR1 SGHKS and CDR2 YYEKEE (reference sequence). V lost 4 bases, J lost 0 bases, and 4 bases stayed unmatched. Incomplete CDR3 DNA: TGTGCCAGCAGCCAGGGGACAGACTCCTACGAG. It specifies CASSQGTDSYE. The whole CDR3 is CASSQGTDSYEQYF.

Comments on this clone: The sequenced fragment ends 3 residues before the CDR3 boundary, so the rest is inferred from the germline J gene. The V and J genes are TRBV5-1 and TRBJ2-1; TRBD1 aligns across 9 bases. CDR3 length: 14 residues. Germline V lookup: CDR1 SGHRS, CDR2 YFSETQ. V lost 4 bases to trimming and J lost 8 bases; unmatched junction nucleotides: 7. Incomplete CDR3 DNA: TGCGCCAGCAGCCTAACAGGGGGCATCGATGAG. Protein sequence: CASSLTGGIDE. The complete CDR3 protein is CASSLTGGIDEQFF.

In its sample, this clone was seen many times. The read ends 3 residues before the CDR3 terminus; that terminus is restored from the germline J gene. V is TRBV19 and J is TRBJ2-1; D is undetermined. Per germline, CDR1 LNHDA and CDR2 SQIVND (reference sequence). V was trimmed by 7 bases and J by 5 bases, leaving 15 bases between them. This CDR3 is 14 amino acids long. CDR3 amino acids: CASNRNYDDNEQFF. The covered CDR3 bases are TGTGCCAGTAACCGGAACTACGACGACAATGAG.

This clone came up many times. With the read ending 3 residues before the CDR3 end, the germline J gene is used to fill in that end. J is TRBJ2-3 and V is TRBV7-3; the match to TRBD2 covers 8 bases. V lost 0 bases, J lost 2 bases, and 7 bases stayed unmatched. This CDR3 is built from 17 residues. Germline lookup yields CDR1 SGHTA and CDR2 FQGTGA. The CDR3: CASSLTPGTSATDTQYF. The CDR3 bases that were read are TGTGCCAGCAGCTTAACACCCGGGACTAGTGCCACAGATACG.

This clone was seen many times. The sequence runs out 3 residues before the end of the CDR3; the remainder is reconstructed from the germline J gene. The chain combines TRBV19 with TRBJ1-5; D perhaps matches TRBD1 (5 bases). The CDR3 extends over 13 amino acids. Trimming pared 8 bases from V and 3 bases from J, leaving 11 bases between. In germline, CDR1 is LNHDA, CDR2 SQIVND (reference sequence). The CDR3 reads CASYQGNNQPQHF. Partial CDR3 DNA: TGTGCCAGTTACCAGGGAAACAATCAGCCC. Together with reference TRBV19 and TRBJ1-5, the CDR3 gives the full variable domain: DGGITQSPKYLFRKEGQNVTLSCEQNLNHDAMYWYRQDPGQGLRLIYYSQIVNDFQKGDIAEGYSVSREKKESFPLTVTSAQKNPTAFYLCASYQGNNQPQHFGDGTRLSIL.

To note about this clone: The read ends 3 residues shy of where the CDR3 ends; the end is completed using the germline J gene. This chain joins TRBV7-2 and TRBJ2-7; the D is unclear. Germline V lookup: CDR1 SGHTA, CDR2 FQGNSA. The ends were cut back, 2 bases at V and 0 bases at J, with 11 bases in the middle. The CDR3 contains 15 residues. Incomplete CDR3 DNA: TGTGCCAGCAGCTTAACGGCGGTCAGCTCCTACGAG. Translation: CASSLTAVSSYE. The whole CDR3 region reads CASSLTAVSSYEQYF.

As concerns this clone: Coverage ceases 3 residues before the CDR3 finishes, and the germline J gene fills in the end. The chain combines TRBV18 with TRBJ1-2; 7 bases align to TRBD1. Looked up from germline, CDR1 is KGHSH and CDR2 is LQKENI. The CDR3 runs 14 residues. This CDR3 is CASSWDRITDTYTF. The CDR3 bases that were read are TGTGCCAGCTCGTGGGACAGAATCACAGATACC.

This clone was seen many times. The DNA ends 3 residues before the CDR3 does, and the rest of the CDR3 is filled in from the germline J gene. This sequence joins TRBV6-1 and TRBJ1-1, with 8 positions matching TRBD1. The germline CDR1 and CDR2 sequences are MNHNS and SASEGT. J lost 6 bases, V lost 1 base, and 7 bases had no gene match. CDR3 length equals 15 residues. CDR3 region: CASSEVARGLPEAFF. The DNA read from the CDR3 is TGTGCCAGCAGTGAAGTAGCCAGGGGGCTCCCTGAA.

This clone was recorded many times. Read coverage stops 3 residues before the CDR3 terminus; the germline J gene supplies the remainder. The chain combines TRBV20-1 with TRBJ1-2, with D tentatively TRBD1 (5 bases). CDR1 is DFQATT, CDR2 SNEGSKA, per germline (reference sequence). The CDR3 has 12 residues. The ends were cut back, 5 bases at V and 4 bases at J, with 11 bases in the middle. CDR3 bases read: TGCAGTGCTGAACAGGTGGGCTATGGC. Protein: CSAEQVGYG. The CDR3 as a whole reads CSAEQVGYGYTF.

The table lists this clone with many counts. Read coverage stops 3 residues before the CDR3 terminus; the germline J gene supplies the remainder. The gene calls are TRBV2 and TRBJ2-7; TRBD2 aligns across 12 bases. Per the germline V gene, CDR1 is SNHLY and CDR2 is FYNNEI. The CDR3 contains 15 residues. The ends lost 8 bases at V and 6 bases at J; junction bases unmatched: 11. CDR3 DNA, as far as it was read: TGTGCCAGCCGGCCCGGACTAGCGGGATCTCGCGAG. Translated: CASRPGLAGSRE. The entire CDR3 is CASRPGLAGSREQYF.